This T cell receptor beta chain originates from a study of cytomegalovirus exposure and HLA in healthy donors. General study points: A later analysis linked a missense variant in DCLRE1C to the trimming of TCR beta V and J genes.

The primer mix had 60 Vbeta and 13 Jbeta primers. Here immunoSEQ multiplex PCR was the method, and the copy in TCRdb shows in-frame clones only, minus some. Its clone listing holds about 160,000 clones. Of note for this clone: Its antigen remains unknown.

Germline V gene data show CDR1 as LNHNV and CDR2 as YYDKDF (reference sequence). The CDR3 has 14 residues. Trimming at V came to 2 bases and at J to 5 bases, leaving 5 bases not matched to a gene. The chain carries TRBV15 and TRBJ2-5, with 7 nucleotides matching TRBD1. The clonotype originates from a woman aged 50 to 60 in good health and CMV-seronegative. Material for sequencing was PBMCs. The chain's CDR3 is CATSRYRGQETQYF. The CDR3 DNA follows: TGTGCCACCAGCAGATACAGGGGCCAGGAGACCCAGTACTTC. Full variable domain (remainder filled in from reference TRBV15 and TRBJ2-5): DAMVIQNPRYQVTQFGKPVTLSCSQTLNHNVMYWYQQKSSQAPKLLFHYYDKDFNNEADTPDNFQSRRPNTSFCFLDIRSPGLGDTAMYLCATSRYRGQETQYFGPGTRLLVL.